This T cell receptor (beta chain) was recovered during a study of radiotherapy plus CTLA-4 blockade in lung cancer. Looking at the study overall: Patients showed objective responses in roughly 18% of cases and disease control in more than 25%. Study-wide results and caveats: Blood saw expansion of tumor-derived TCR clones after radiotherapy plus ipilimumab.

TCRdb keeps only in-frame clones here, not all; method: immunoSEQ multiplex PCR. The sample contains 90,000 or so clones, 83% of which appear only once. Concerning this clone itself: What it binds is unknown.

Patients in the study, people with chemo-refractory metastatic non-small-cell lung cancer, received focal radiation plus ipilimumab CTLA-4 blockade. The CDR3 runs to 14 residues. V shed 7 bases, J shed 7 bases, and the junction held 11 bases outside the gene matches. CDR1 MDHEN and CDR2 SYDVKM come from the germline V gene. The material was peripheral blood, obtained from a patient treated with radiotherapy plus ipilimumab. This clonotype was obtained from a human donor with non-small cell lung cancer who had stable disease on radiotherapy plus ipilimumab. The J gene is TRBJ2-7, the V gene TRBV28; 9 bases are shared with TRBD1. CDR3 sequence: CASTPRGTGLEQYF. Written as DNA, the CDR3 is TGTGCCAGCACCCCGCGAGGGACAGGGCTAGAGCAGTACTTC.